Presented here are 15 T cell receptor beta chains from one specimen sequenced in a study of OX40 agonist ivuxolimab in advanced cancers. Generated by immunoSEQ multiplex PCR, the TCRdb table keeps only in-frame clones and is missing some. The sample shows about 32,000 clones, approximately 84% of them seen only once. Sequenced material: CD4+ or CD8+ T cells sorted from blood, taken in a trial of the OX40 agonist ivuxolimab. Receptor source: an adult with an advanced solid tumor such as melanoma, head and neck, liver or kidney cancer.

The CDR3 DNA follows: TGCGCCAGCAGCCAAGTGGGCAGAGATACGCAGTATTTT. Residues: CASSQVGRDTQYF. The chain has TRBV4-3 and TRBJ2-3; D is undetermined. V lost 1 base, J lost 5 bases, and 7 bases lay in between. Germline assignment: CDR1 LGHNA and CDR2 YSLEER. The CDR3 runs 13 residues.

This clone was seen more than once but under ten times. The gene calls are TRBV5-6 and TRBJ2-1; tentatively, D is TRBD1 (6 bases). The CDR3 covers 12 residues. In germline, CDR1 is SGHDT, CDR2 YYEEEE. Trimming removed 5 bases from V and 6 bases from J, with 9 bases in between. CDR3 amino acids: CASSAGVNEQFF. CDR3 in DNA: TGTGCCAGCAGTGCAGGGGTCAATGAGCAGTTCTTC. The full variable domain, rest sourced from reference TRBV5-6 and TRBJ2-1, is DAGVTQSPTHLIKTRGQQVTLRCSPKSGHDTVSWYQQALGQGPQFIFQYYEEEERQRGNFPDRFSGHQFPNYSSELNVNALLLGDSALYLCASSAGVNEQFFGPGTRLTVL.

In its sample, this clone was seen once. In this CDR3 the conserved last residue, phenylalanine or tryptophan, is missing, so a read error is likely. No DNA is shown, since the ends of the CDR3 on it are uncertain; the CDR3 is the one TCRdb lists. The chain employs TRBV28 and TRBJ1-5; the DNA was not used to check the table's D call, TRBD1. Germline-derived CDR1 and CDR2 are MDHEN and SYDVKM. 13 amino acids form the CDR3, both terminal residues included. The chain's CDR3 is CASSLGRTGLSQL.

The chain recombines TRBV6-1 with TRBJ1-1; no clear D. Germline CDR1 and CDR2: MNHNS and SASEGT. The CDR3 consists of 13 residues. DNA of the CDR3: TGTGCAGGCCGGGAGGCTTCGAACACTGAAGCTTTCTTT. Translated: CAGREASNTEAFF.

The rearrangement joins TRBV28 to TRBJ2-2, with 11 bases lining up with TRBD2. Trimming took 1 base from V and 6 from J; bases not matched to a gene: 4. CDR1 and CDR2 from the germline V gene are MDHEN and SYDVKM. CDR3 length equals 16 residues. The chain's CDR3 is CASSLYSGGASGELFF. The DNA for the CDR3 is TGTGCCAGCAGTTTATATAGCGGGGGGGCCTCCGGGGAGCTGTTTTTT.

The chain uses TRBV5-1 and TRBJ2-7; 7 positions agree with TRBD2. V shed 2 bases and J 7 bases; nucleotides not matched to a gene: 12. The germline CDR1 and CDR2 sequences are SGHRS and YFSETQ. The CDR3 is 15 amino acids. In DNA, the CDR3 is TGCGCCAGCAGCTTCGTGGTAGCGGGCCCTAGGGAGCAGTACTTC. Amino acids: CASSFVVAGPREQYF. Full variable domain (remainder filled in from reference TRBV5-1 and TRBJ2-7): KAGVTQTPRYLIKTRGQQVTLSCSPISGHRSVSWYQQTPGQGLQFLFEYFSETQRNKGNFPGRFSGRQFSNSRSEMNVSTLELGDSALYLCASSFVVAGPREQYFGPGTRLTVT.

The CDR3 nucleotides read TGTGCCAGCAGTGAAGCCTTCTGGGAAACTGGGGGGAAAGTATACGAGCAGTACTTC. Its protein product is CASSEAFWETGGKVYEQYF. The chain has TRBV2 and TRBJ2-7; D is perhaps TRBD2 (6 bases). Trimming left V 0 bases short and J 4 bases short, with 25 bases between. Looked up from germline, CDR1 is SNHLY and CDR2 is FYNNEI. This CDR3 spans 19 amino acids.

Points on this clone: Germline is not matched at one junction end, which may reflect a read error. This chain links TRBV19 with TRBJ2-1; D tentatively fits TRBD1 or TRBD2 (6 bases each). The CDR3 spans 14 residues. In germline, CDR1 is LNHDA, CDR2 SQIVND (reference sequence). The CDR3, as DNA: TGTGCCAGTAGTATGGGCCCGGGGGCCAATGGGCAGTTCTTC. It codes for CASSMGPGANGQFF.

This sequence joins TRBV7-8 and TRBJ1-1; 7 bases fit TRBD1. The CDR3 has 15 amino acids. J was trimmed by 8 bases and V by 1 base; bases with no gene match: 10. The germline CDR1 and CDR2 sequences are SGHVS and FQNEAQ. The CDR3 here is CASSLVGGWGSEAFF. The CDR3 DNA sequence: TGTGCCAGCAGCTTAGTAGGGGGCTGGGGGTCCGAAGCTTTCTTT.

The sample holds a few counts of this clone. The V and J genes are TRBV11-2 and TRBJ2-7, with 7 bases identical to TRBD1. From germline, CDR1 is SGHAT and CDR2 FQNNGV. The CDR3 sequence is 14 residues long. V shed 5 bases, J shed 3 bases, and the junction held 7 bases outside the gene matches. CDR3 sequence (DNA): TGTGCCAGCAGCCCCGGGGACAGATACTACGAGCAGTACTTC. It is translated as CASSPGDRYYEQYF.

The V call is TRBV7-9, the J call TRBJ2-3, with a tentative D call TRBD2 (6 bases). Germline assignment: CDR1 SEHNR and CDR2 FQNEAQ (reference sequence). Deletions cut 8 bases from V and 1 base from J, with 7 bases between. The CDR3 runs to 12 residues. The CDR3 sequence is CASGEGTDTQYF. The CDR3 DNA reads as TGTGCCAGCGGGGAGGGCACAGATACGCAGTATTTT.

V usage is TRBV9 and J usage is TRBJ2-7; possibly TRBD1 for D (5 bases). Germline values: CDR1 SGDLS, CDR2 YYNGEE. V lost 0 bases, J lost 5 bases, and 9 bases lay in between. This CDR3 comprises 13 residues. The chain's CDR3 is CASSVGRVNEQYF. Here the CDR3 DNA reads TGTGCCAGCAGCGTAGGCAGGGTCAACGAGCAGTACTTC.

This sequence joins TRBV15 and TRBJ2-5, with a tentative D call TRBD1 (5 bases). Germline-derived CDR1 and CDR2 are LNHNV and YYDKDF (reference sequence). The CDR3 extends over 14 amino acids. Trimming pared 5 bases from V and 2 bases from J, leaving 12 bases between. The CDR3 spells CATSLWGSQETQYF. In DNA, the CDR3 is TGTGCCACCAGCCTTTGGGGCAGTCAAGAGACCCAGTACTTC.

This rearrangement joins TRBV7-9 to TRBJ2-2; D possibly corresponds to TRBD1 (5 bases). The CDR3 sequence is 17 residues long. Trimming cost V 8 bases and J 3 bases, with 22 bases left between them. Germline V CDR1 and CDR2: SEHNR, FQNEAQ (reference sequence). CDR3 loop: CASPFGPFAGHTGELFF. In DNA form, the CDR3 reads TGTGCCAGCCCCTTCGGTCCGTTCGCAGGGCACACCGGGGAGCTGTTTTTT. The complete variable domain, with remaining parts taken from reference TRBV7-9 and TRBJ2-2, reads DTGVSQNPRHKITKRGQNVTFRCDPISEHNRLYWYRQTLGQGPEFLTYFQNEAQLEKSRLLSDRFSAERPKGSFSTLEIQRTEQGDSAMYLCASPFGPFAGHTGELFFGEGSRLTVL.

CDR3 in DNA: TGTGCCAGCAGTGGCTCCGGGACTAGCGGGAAATCGTCCTACGAGCAGTACTTC. Translation gives CASSGSGTSGKSSYEQYF. The genes are TRBV25-1 and TRBJ2-7, with 13 bases identical to TRBD2. CDR3 length: 18 amino acids. The V gene's germline CDR1 is MGHDK and CDR2 SYGVNS. V lost 4 bases and J lost 1; bases outside the gene matches: 10.